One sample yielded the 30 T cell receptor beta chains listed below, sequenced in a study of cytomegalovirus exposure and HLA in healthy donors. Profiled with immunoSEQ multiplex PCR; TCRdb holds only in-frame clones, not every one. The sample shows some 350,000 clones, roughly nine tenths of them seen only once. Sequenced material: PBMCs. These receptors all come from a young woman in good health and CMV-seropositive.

The CDR3 loop is CASSVLGGGSSTDTQYF. DNA for the CDR3: TGTGCCAGCAGCGTTCTGGGAGGGGGGTCTAGCACAGATACGCAGTATTTT. This chain uses TRBV9 with TRBJ2-3; D may be TRBD2 (7 bases). The CDR3 length is 17 residues. Trimming removed 2 bases at V and 0 bases at J, with 16 bases between. Germline CDR1 is SGDLS and CDR2 is YYNGEE.

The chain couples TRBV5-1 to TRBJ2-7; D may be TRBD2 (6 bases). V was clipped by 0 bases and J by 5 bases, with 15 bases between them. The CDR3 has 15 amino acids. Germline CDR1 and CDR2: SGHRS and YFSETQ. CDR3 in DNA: TGCGCCAGCAGCTTGGAGGCAGGGTGGGAGGACGAGCAGTACTTC. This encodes CASSLEAGWEDEQYF.

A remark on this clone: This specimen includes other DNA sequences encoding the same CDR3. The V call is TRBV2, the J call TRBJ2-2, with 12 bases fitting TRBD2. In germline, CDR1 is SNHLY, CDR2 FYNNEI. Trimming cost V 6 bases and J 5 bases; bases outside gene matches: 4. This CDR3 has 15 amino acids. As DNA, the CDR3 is TGTGCCAGCAGAAGACTAGCGGGAGTAACCGGGGAGCTGTTTTTT. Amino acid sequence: CASRRLAGVTGELFF.

CDR3 region: CASSLGSYDEQFF. The CDR3 nucleotides are TGTGCCAGCAGCTTAGGGTCGTATGATGAGCAGTTCTTC. V usage is TRBV11-3 and J usage is TRBJ2-1; no definite D call. The CDR3 contains 13 residues. Between the trimmed V and J ends, which lost 1 base and 8 bases, there was a span of 9 bases. CDR1 is SGHNT and CDR2 is YENEEA in the germline V gene.

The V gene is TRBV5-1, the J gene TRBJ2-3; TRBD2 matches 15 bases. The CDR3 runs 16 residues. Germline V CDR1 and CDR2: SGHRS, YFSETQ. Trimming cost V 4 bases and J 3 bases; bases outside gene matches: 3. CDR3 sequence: CASSVGTSGRTDTQYF. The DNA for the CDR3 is TGCGCCAGCAGCGTAGGGACTAGCGGGAGGACAGATACGCAGTATTTT.

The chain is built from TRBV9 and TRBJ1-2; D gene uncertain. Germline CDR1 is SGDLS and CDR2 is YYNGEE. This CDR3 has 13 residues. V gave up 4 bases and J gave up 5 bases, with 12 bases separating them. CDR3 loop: CASSSPVGYGYTF. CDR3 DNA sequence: TGTGCCAGCAGCTCTCCCGTGGGGTATGGCTACACCTTC. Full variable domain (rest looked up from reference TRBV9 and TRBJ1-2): DSGVTQTPKHLITATGQRVTLRCSPRSGDLSVYWYQQSLDQGLQFLIQYYNGEERAKGNILERFSAQQFPDLHSELNLSSLELGDSALYFCASSSPVGYGYTFGSGTRLTVV.

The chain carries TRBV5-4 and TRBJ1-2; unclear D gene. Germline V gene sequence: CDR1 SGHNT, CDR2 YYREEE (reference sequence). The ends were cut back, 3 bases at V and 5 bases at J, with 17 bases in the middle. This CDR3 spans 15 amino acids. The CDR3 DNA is TGTGCCAGCAGCTCGGACTCGATGTGGGGTTATGGCTACACCTTC. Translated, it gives CASSSDSMWGYGYTF.

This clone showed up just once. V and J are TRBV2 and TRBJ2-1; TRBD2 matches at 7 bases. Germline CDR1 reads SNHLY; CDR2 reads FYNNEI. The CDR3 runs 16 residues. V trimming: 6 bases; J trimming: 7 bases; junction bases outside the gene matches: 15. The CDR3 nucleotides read TGTGCCAGCAGCCCCATGGGGGGGTCTGAGGGTAATGAGCAGTTCTTC. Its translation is CASSPMGGSEGNEQFF.

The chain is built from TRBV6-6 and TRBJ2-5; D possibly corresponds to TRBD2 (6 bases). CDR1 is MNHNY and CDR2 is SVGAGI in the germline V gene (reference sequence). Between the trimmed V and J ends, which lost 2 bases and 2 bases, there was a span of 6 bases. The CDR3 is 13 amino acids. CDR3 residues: CASSYGTQETQYF. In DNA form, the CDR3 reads TGTGCCAGCAGTTACGGGACTCAAGAGACCCAGTACTTC.

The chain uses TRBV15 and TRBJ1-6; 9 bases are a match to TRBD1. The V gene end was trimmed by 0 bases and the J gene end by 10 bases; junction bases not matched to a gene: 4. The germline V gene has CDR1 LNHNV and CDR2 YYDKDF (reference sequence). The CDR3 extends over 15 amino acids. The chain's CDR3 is CATSRETGGGSPLHF. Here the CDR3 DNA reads TGTGCCACCAGCAGAGAAACAGGGGGCGGATCACCCCTCCACTTT.

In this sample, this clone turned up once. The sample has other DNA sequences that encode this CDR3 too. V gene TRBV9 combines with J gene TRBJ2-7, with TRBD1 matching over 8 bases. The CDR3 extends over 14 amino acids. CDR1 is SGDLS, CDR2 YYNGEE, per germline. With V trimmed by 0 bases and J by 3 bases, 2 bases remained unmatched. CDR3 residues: CASSVATGDYEQYF. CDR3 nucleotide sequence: TGTGCCAGCAGCGTAGCGACAGGGGACTACGAGCAGTACTTC. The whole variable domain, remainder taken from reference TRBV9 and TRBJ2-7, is DSGVTQTPKHLITATGQRVTLRCSPRSGDLSVYWYQQSLDQGLQFLIQYYNGEERAKGNILERFSAQQFPDLHSELNLSSLELGDSALYFCASSVATGDYEQYFGPGTRLTVT.

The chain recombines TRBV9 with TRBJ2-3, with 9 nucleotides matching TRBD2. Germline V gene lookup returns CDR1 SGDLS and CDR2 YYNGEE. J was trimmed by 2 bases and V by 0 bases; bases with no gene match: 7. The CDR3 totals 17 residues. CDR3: CASSVGQGLALTDTQYF. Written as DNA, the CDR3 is TGTGCCAGCAGCGTAGGCCAGGGACTAGCCCTCACAGATACGCAGTATTTT. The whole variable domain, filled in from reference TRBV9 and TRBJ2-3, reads DSGVTQTPKHLITATGQRVTLRCSPRSGDLSVYWYQQSLDQGLQFLIQYYNGEERAKGNILERFSAQQFPDLHSELNLSSLELGDSALYFCASSVGQGLALTDTQYFGPGTRLTVL.

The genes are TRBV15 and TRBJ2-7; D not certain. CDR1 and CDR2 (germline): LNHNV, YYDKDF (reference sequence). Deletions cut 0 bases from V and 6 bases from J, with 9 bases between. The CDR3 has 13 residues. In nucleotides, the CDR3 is TGTGCCACCAGCAGAGATAAGGCGGCCGAGCAGTACTTC. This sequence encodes CATSRDKAAEQYF.

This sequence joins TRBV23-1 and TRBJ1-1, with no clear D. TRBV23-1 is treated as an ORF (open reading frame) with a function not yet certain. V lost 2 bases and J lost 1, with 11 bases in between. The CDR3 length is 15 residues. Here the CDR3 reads CASSQRYSKNTEAFF. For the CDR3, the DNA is TGCGCCAGCAGTCAACGGTACAGCAAGAACACTGAAGCTTTCTTT.

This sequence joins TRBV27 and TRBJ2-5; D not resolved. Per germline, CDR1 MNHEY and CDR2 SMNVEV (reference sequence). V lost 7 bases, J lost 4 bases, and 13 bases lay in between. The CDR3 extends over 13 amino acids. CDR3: CASMRWGVETQYF. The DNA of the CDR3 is TGTGCCAGCATGCGGTGGGGTGTAGAGACCCAGTACTTC.

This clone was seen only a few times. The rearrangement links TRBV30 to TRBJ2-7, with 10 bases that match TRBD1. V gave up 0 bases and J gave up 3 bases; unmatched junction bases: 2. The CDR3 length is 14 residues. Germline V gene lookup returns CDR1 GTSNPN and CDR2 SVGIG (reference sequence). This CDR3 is CAWSVGTGDYEQYF. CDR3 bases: TGTGCCTGGAGTGTTGGGACAGGGGACTACGAGCAGTACTTC.

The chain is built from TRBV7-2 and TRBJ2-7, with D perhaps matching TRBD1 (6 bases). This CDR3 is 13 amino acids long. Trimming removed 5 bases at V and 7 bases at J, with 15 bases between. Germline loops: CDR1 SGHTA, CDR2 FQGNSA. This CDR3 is CASSDTGSGEQYF. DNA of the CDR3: TGTGCCAGCAGCGATACAGGGTCTGGGGAGCAGTACTTC.

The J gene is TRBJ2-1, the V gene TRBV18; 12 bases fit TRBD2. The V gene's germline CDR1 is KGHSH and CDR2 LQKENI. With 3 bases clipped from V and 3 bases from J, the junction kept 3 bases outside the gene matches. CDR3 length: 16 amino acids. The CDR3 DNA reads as TGTGCCAGCTCACCCTTGGGACTAGCGGGCTACAATGAGCAGTTCTTC. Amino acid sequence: CASSPLGLAGYNEQFF.

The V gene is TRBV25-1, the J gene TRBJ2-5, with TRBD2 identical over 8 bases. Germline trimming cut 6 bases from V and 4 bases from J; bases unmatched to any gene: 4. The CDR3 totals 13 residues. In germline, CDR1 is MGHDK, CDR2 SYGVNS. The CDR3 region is CASRPTSGETQYF. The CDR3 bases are TGTGCCAGCAGACCCACTAGCGGAGAGACCCAGTACTTC.

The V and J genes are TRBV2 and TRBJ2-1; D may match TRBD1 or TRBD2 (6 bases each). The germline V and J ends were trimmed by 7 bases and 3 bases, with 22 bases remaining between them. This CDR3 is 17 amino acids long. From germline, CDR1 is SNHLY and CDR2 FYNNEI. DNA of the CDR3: TGTGCCAGCACCCCGGGGGCTCCATTCTTGCGCTACAATGAGCAGTTCTTC. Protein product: CASTPGAPFLRYNEQFF.

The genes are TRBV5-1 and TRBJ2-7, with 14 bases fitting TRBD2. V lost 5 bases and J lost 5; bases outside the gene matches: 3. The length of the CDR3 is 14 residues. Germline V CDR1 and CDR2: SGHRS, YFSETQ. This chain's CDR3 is CASRTSGRANEQYF. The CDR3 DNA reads TGCGCCAGCAGGACTAGCGGGAGGGCCAACGAGCAGTACTTC.

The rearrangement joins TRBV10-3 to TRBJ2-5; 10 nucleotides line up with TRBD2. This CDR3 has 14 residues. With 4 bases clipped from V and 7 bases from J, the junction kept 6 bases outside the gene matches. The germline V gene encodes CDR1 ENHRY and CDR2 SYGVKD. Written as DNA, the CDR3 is TGTGCCATCAGTGGACTAGCGGGTTCGGTGACCCAGTACTTC. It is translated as CAISGLAGSVTQYF.

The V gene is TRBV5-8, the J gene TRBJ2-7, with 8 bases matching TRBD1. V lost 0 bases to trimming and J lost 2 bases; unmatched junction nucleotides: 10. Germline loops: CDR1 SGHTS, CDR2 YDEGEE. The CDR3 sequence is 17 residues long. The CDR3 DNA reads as TGTGCCAGCAGCTTGGGGGGTACAGGGGGTAGGACCTACGAGCAGTACTTC. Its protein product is CASSLGGTGGRTYEQYF.

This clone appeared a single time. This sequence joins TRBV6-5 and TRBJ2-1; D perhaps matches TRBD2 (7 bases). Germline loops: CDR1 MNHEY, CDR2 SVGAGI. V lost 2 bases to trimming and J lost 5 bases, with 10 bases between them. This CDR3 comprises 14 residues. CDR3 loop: CASSYRGGNNEQFF. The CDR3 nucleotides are TGTGCCAGCAGTTACAGGGGGGGGAACAATGAGCAGTTCTTC.

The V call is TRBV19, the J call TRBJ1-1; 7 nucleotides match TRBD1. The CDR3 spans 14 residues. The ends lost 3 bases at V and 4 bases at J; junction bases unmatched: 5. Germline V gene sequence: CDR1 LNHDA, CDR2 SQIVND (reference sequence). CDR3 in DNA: TGTGCCAGTAGTATGGCAGGGGGAAGCACTGAAGCTTTCTTT. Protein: CASSMAGGSTEAFF.

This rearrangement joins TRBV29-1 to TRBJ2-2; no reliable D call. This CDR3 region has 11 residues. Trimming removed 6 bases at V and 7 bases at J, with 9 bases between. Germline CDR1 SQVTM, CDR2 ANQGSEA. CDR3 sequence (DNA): TGCAGCGTCACGGGCGACGGGGAGCTGTTTTTT. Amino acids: CSVTGDGELFF.

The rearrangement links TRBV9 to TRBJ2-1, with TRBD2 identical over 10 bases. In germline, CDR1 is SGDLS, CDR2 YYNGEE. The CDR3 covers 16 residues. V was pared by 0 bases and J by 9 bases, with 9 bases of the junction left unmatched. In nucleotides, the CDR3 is TGTGCCAGCAGCGTAGGGTCAAGCGGGGGGGCCTCTGAGCAGTTCTTC. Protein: CASSVGSSGGASEQFF.

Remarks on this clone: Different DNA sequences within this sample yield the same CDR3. The chain's CDR3 is CASSLAGDSYEQYF. Written as DNA, the CDR3 is TGCGCCAGCAGCTTGGCGGGGGACTCCTACGAGCAGTACTTC. The chain employs TRBV5-1 and TRBJ2-7, with D tentatively TRBD2 (6 bases). Trimming left V 0 bases short and J 0 bases short, with 7 bases between. The CDR3 sequence is 14 residues long. The germline CDR1 and CDR2 sequences are SGHRS and YFSETQ.

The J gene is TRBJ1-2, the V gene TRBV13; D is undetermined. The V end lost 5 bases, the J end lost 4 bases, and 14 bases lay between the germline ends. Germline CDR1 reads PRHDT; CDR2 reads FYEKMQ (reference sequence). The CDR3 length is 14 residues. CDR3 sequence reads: CASSPEGPLYGYTF. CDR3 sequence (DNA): TGTGCCAGCAGCCCCGAAGGACCGCTCTATGGCTACACCTTC.

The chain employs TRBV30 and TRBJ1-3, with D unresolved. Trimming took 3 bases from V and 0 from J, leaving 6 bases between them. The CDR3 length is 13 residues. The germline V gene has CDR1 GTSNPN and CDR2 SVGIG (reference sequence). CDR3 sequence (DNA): TGTGCCTGGAGGGGGATCTCTGGAAACACCATATATTTT. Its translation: CAWRGISGNTIYF.